Presented here are 21 T cell receptor beta chains from one specimen sequenced in a study of blood T cell repertoires in COVID-19. This table comes from immunoSEQ multiplex PCR, and its TCRdb copy is limited to in-frame clones, with some not included. The data contain about 90,000 clones, around 92% of them seen just once; the ten biggest clones take up approximately 2.6%. The specimen sequenced was peripheral blood. These receptors were obtained from a man aged 45-65 years with COVID-19, enrolled during active disease.

The gene calls are TRBV7-6 and TRBJ2-7; 10 bases agree with TRBD2. This CDR3 has 15 amino acids. Germline assignment: CDR1 SGHVS and CDR2 FNYEAQ. Losses at the gene ends were 0 bases for V and 2 bases for J; bases not matched to a gene: 1. CDR3 coding DNA: TGTGCCAGCAGCTTAGCTAGCGGGGGGACCTACGAGCAGTACTTC. It is translated as CASSLASGGTYEQYF.

The rearrangement links TRBV18 to TRBJ1-6; 10 bases map to TRBD1. The CDR3 length is 16 residues. Trimming removed 3 bases from V and 10 bases from J; junction bases left unmatched: 9. Germline loops: CDR1 KGHSH, CDR2 LQKENI. CDR3 nucleotide sequence: TGTGCCAGCTCACCGTTTGACAGGGGGCTTGAGTCACCCCTCCACTTT. This encodes CASSPFDRGLESPLHF.

The genes are TRBV7-3 and TRBJ1-6, with 7 bases lining up with TRBD1. CDR1 and CDR2 from the germline V gene are SGHTA and FQGTGA. V gave up 2 bases and J gave up 7 bases; unmatched junction bases: 2. The CDR3 sequence is 14 residues long. CDR3 bases: TGTGCCAGCAGCTTAGGGACAGCAAATTCACCCCTCCACTTT. Encoded protein: CASSLGTANSPLHF.

V gene TRBV6-5 combines with J gene TRBJ1-4; no firm D call. V was cut by 6 bases and J by 5 bases, with 10 bases left in between. The CDR3 is 13 residues long. Looked up from germline, CDR1 is MNHEY and CDR2 is SVGAGI. CDR3 DNA: TGTGCCAGCAGCACGGAGCTAAATGAAAAACTGTTTTTT. This translates into CASSTELNEKLFF.

This sequence joins TRBV30 and TRBJ1-1; D is unresolved. The CDR3 contains 12 residues. The germline V and J ends were trimmed by 2 bases and 1 base, with 5 bases remaining between them. The V gene's germline CDR1 is GTSNPN and CDR2 SVGIG (reference sequence). This chain's CDR3 is CAWSPKNTEAFF. The CDR3 DNA is TGTGCCTGGAGTCCCAAGAACACTGAAGCTTTCTTT.

The chain uses TRBV6-5 and TRBJ1-6; the D gene is possibly TRBD1 (6 bases). The CDR3 contains 14 residues. Germline assignment: CDR1 MNHEY and CDR2 SVGAGI. V gave up 9 bases and J gave up 11 bases, with 20 bases separating them. The CDR3 sequence is CASSRGAAWAPLHF. The CDR3 DNA sequence: TGTGCCAGTTCCCGGGGGGCAGCATGGGCACCCCTCCACTTT.

The chain employs TRBV9 and TRBJ2-2; TRBD1 is a possible D gene (6 bases). Trimming took off 6 bases at V and 4 bases at J, with 10 bases between the two ends. This CDR3 region has 13 residues. CDR1 SGDLS and CDR2 YYNGEE come from the germline V gene. Here the CDR3 DNA reads TGTGCCAGCAAACAGGGAATCACCGGGGAGCTGTTTTTT. It specifies CASKQGITGELFF.

The chain recombines TRBV3-1 (or the pseudogene TRBV3-2) with TRBJ2-7; TRBD1 might be the D (5 bases). Germline lookup yields CDR1 LGHDT and CDR2 YNNKEL (reference sequence). This CDR3 comprises 13 residues. V was shortened by 0 bases and J by 6 bases, with 9 bases between the two germline ends. DNA for the CDR3: TGTGCCAGCAGCCAAGATCCGACAGCCGAGCAGTACTTC. As protein: CASSQDPTAEQYF.

J is TRBJ2-3 and V is TRBV28; tentatively, D is TRBD1 (6 bases). This CDR3 is 14 amino acids long. Between the trimmed V and J ends, which lost 6 bases and 2 bases, there was a span of 12 bases. From germline, CDR1 is MDHEN and CDR2 SYDVKM. CDR3 bases: TGTGCCAGCAGCAGCACAGGGTCCACAGATACGCAGTATTTT. Encoded protein: CASSSTGSTDTQYF.

The V and J genes are TRBV7-8 and TRBJ1-1; D is possibly TRBD1 (5 bases). V was cut by 3 bases and J by 0 bases, with 14 bases left in between. Per the germline V gene, CDR1 is SGHVS and CDR2 is FQNEAQ. This CDR3 spans 16 amino acids. The CDR3 reads CASSFWGRPLNTEAFF. The CDR3, as DNA: TGTGCCAGCAGCTTCTGGGGCAGGCCTTTGAACACTGAAGCTTTCTTT.

V and J are TRBV29-1 and TRBJ1-2; TRBD1 aligns across 7 bases. The length of the CDR3 is 11 residues. Germline values: CDR1 SQVTM, CDR2 ANQGSEA. J lost 8 bases, V lost 6 bases, and 6 bases had no gene match. CDR3 coding DNA: TGCAGCGTGAGGGACAGTAGGGGCTACACCTTC. Translated: CSVRDSRGYTF.

The chain combines TRBV29-1 with TRBJ1-2, with TRBD1 identical over 8 bases. CDR1 is SQVTM and CDR2 is ANQGSEA in the germline V gene. The CDR3 is 11 residues long. The J segment lost 4 bases and the V segment lost 8 bases, leaving 3 bases of the junction unmatched. DNA for the CDR3: TGCAGCACGACAGGGGCCTATGGCTACACCTTC. This translates into CSTTGAYGYTF.

The chain carries TRBV6-5 and TRBJ1-1; 8 bases map to TRBD1. Germline V lookup: CDR1 MNHEY, CDR2 SVGAGI. The CDR3 extends over 14 amino acids. V lost 4 bases and J lost 5; bases outside the gene matches: 6. This CDR3 is CASSFRTGRTEAFF. CDR3 sequence (DNA): TGTGCCAGCAGTTTCCGGACAGGGAGGACTGAAGCTTTCTTT.

V and J are TRBV13 and TRBJ1-2, with no clear D. The CDR3 length is 14 residues. V shed 3 bases and J shed 4 bases, with 12 bases lying between them. Germline V gene sequence: CDR1 PRHDT, CDR2 FYEKMQ (reference sequence). The CDR3 region is CASSLGSSGYGYTF. CDR3 DNA: TGTGCCAGCAGCTTGGGCAGCTCTGGCTATGGCTACACCTTC.

The gene calls are TRBV19 and TRBJ2-7; 9 positions match TRBD1. Germline CDR1 reads LNHDA; CDR2 reads SQIVND (reference sequence). With 5 bases clipped from V and 2 bases from J, the junction kept 7 bases outside the gene matches. The CDR3 consists of 15 residues. The DNA of the CDR3 is TGTGCCAGTAGTGTTGCCGGGACAGGGCCCTACGAGCAGTACTTC. This codes for CASSVAGTGPYEQYF.

The chain is built from TRBV4-1 and TRBJ2-1, with 13 bases lining up with TRBD2. The CDR3 contains 17 residues. V lost 7 bases and J lost 4; bases outside the gene matches: 10. Germline CDR1 MGHRA, CDR2 YSYEKL. The CDR3 coding sequence is TGCGCCAGCACCGCACTAGCGGGGGGGCCGAGGTACAATGAGCAGTTCTTC. It specifies CASTALAGGPRYNEQFF.

The V and J genes are TRBV10-2 and TRBJ1-4; D gene uncertain. V gave up 6 bases and J gave up 8 bases, with 13 bases separating them. The CDR3 contains 13 residues. The germline V gene has CDR1 WSHSY and CDR2 SAAADI. As DNA, the CDR3 is TGCGCCAGCAGACCCGGGTCGCGGGAAAAACTGTTTTTT. It is translated as CASRPGSREKLFF.

This chain uses TRBV6-5 with TRBJ2-7, with 7 bases fitting TRBD2. This CDR3 is 12 amino acids long. The junction had 6 bases not matched to a gene; V was cut back by 8 bases and J by 5 bases. Germline loops: CDR1 MNHEY, CDR2 SVGAGI. CDR3 coding DNA: TGTGCCAGCGGCGGGGGAGGTAACGAGCAGTACTTC. This gives the protein CASGGGGNEQYF.

The CDR3 nucleotides read TGTGCCAGCAGTCAGGGCTCCTACGAGCAGTACTTC. It translates to CASSQGSYEQYF. The V call is TRBV28, the J call TRBJ2-7; D perhaps matches TRBD1 (5 bases). Germline values: CDR1 MDHEN, CDR2 SYDVKM. The CDR3 consists of 12 residues. Trimming shortened V by 5 bases and J by 0 bases, and 5 bases separated the two germline ends.

V gene TRBV6-5 combines with J gene TRBJ2-3; possibly TRBD2 for D (7 bases). V gave up 6 bases and J gave up 4 bases, with 17 bases separating them. This CDR3 comprises 15 residues. The germline V gene encodes CDR1 MNHEY and CDR2 SVGAGI. The CDR3 loop reads CASRATWGGPDTQYF. CDR3 bases: TGTGCCAGCAGGGCAACCTGGGGGGGGCCAGATACGCAGTATTTT.

The chain joins TRBV19 to TRBJ1-5; D is unclear. Germline V gene lookup returns CDR1 LNHDA and CDR2 SQIVND (reference sequence). V dropped 6 bases and J dropped 7 bases, with 10 bases sitting between them. This CDR3 contains 12 residues. The CDR3 protein is CASRNSGQPQHF. The CDR3 coding sequence is TGTGCCAGTAGAAACAGTGGGCAGCCCCAGCATTTT.